This T cell receptor beta chain was obtained from a study of long-term antiretroviral therapy in people with HIV. It was version v3.0 of the immunoSEQ assay that was run at survey level. Target depth was roughly 35,000-55,000 T-cell genomes per sample. Assay: immunoSEQ multiplex PCR; the TCRdb copy retains only in-frame clones and omits some. Among approximately 24,000 clones listed, approximately 80% were seen once. V was pared by 0 bases and J by 0 bases, with 8 bases between. CDR1 and CDR2 (germline): MDHEN, SYDVKM. The CDR3 has 15 amino acids. Sequencing used unsorted PBMCs, obtained roughly 5.9 years after starting antiretroviral therapy. This rearrangement joins TRBV28 to TRBJ1-1; no clear D. The TCR was taken from a young man with HIV. CDR3 in amino acids: CASSLWTSMNTEAFF. The CDR3 coding sequence is TGTGCCAGCAGTTTATGGACGAGTATGAACACTGAAGCTTTCTTT.